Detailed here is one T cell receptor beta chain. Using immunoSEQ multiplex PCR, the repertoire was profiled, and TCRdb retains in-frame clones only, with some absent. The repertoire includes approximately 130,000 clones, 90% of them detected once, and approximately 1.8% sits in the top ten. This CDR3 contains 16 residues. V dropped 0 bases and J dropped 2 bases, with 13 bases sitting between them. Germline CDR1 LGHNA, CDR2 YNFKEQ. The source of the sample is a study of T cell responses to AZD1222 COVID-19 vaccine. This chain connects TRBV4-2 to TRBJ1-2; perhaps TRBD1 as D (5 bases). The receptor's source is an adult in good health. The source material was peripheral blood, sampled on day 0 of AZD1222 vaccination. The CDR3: CASSQEPGGPNYGYTF. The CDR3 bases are TGTGCCAGCAGCCAAGAGCCGGGGGGACCCAACTATGGCTACACCTTC.